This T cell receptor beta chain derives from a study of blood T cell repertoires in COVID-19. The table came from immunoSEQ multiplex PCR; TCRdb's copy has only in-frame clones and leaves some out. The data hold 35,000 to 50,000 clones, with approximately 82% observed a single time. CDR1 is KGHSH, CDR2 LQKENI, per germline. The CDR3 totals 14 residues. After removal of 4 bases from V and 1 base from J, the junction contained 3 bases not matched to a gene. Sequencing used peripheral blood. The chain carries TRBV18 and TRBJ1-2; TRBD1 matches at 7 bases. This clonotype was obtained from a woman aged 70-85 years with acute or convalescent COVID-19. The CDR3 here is CASSRGTDNYGYTF. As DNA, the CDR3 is TGTGCCAGCTCACGAGGGACAGATAACTATGGCTACACCTTC.